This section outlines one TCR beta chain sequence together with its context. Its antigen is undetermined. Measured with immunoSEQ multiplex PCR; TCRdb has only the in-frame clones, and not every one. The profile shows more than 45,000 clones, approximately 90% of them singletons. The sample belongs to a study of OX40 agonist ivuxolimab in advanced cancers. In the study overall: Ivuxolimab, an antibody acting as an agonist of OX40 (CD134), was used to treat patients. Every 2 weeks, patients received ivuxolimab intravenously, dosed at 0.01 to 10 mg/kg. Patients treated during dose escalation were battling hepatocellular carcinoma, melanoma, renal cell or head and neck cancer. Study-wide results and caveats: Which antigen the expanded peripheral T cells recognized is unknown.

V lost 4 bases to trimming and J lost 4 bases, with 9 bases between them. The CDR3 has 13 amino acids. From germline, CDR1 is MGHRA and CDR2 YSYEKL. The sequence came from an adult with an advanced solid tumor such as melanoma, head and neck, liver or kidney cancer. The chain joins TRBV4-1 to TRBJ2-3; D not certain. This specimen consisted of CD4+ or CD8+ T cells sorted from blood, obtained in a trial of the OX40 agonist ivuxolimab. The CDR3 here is CASSPTVADTQYF. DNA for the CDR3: TGCGCCAGCAGCCCCACCGTAGCAGATACGCAGTATTTT.